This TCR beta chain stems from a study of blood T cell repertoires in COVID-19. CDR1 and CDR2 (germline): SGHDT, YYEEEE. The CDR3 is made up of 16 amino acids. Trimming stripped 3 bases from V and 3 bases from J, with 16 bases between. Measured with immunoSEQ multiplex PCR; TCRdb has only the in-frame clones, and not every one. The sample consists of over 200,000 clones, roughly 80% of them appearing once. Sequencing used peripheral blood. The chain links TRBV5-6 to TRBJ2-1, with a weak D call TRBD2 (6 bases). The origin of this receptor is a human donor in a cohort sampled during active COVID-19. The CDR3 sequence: CASSSSPQTSYNEQFF. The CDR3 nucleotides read TGTGCCAGCAGCTCCTCCCCTCAGACTAGCTACAATGAGCAGTTCTTC.